This T cell receptor (beta chain) emerged from a study of technical replicates of blood from a few donors. Clones were sequenced by immunoSEQ multiplex PCR, and TCRdb holds only the in-frame ones, with some missing. Of tens of thousands of clones listed, under 99% were seen once; the top ten hold over 0.2%. V was trimmed by 1 base and J by 3 bases, leaving 15 bases between them. The germline CDR1 and CDR2 sequences are LGHNA and YSLEER. The CDR3 sequence is 17 residues long. The clonotype was recovered from a human donor in good health. The chain uses TRBV4-3 and TRBJ1-4; D remains ambiguous. The sample was T cells isolated from PBMCs. CDR3 region: CASSQVSWRRSNEKLFF. DNA of the CDR3: TGCGCCAGCAGCCAAGTCAGTTGGAGACGGTCTAATGAAAAACTGTTTTTT.